The T cell receptor (beta chain) under discussion was sequenced for a study of early T cells in non-severe SARS-CoV-2 infection. Study-level points and caveats: Matches to VDJdb favored anti-spike CD8 responses and missed private and CD4 specificities.

This clonotype was seen more than once but under ten times. Its antigen is not identified. Unique molecular identifier tags were affixed to discrete cDNA molecules. TCRdb reprocessed the 5' RACE reads with MiXCR, giving one entry per CDR3 protein. The profile shows fewer than 60,000 distinct CDR3 sequences, almost 9.5% of them singletons. Germline-derived CDR1 and CDR2 are SGHTA and FQGNSA. The CDR3 loop spans 14 amino acids. V lost 5 bases and J 1 base, leaving 11 bases between the germline ends. This sequence was found in an adult who was a healthcare worker with PCR-confirmed SARS-CoV-2 infection or an uninfected control (not recorded which). The chain carries TRBV7-2 and TRBJ1-2; D unresolved. Specimen: whole blood. The CDR3 region is CASSRPDDNYGYTF. The CDR3 bases are TGTGCCAGCAGCCGCCCGGACGATAACTATGGCTACACCTTC.